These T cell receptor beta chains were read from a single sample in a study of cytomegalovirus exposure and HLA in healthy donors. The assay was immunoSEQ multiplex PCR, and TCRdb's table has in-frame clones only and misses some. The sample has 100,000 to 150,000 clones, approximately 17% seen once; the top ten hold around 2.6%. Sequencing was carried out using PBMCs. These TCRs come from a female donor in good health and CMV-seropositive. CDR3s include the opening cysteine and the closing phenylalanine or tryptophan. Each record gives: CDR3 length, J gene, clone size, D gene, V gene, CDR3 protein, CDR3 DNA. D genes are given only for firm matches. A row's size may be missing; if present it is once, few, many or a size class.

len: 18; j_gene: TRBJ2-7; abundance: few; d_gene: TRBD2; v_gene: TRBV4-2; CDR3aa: CASSQDVWTSGGNYEQYF; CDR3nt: TGTGCCAGCAGCCAAGATGTCTGGACCTCCGGGGGGAACTACGAGCAGTACTTC
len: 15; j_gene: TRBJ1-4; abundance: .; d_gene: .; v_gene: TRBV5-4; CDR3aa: CASSLGLGREEKLFF; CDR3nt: TGTGCCAGCAGTTTGGGGCTTGGGAGGGAGGAAAAACTGTTTTTT
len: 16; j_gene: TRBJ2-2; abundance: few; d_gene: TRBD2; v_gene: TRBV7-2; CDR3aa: CASSLSRTSATGELFF; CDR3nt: TGTGCCAGCAGCTTATCGAGGACTAGCGCCACCGGGGAGCTGTTTTTT
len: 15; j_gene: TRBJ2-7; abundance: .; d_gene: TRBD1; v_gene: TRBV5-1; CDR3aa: CASSFLDRASYEQYF; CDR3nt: TGCGCCAGCAGCTTTCTGGACAGGGCATCCTACGAGCAGTACTTC
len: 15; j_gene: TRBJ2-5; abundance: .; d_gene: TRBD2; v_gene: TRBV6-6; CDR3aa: CASRLAGGPAETQYF; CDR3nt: TGTGCCAGCAGACTAGCGGGAGGGCCGGCGGAGACCCAGTACTTC
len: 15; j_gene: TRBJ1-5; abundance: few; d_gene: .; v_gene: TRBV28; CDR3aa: CASSPRGSSNQPQHF; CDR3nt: TGTGCCAGCAGTCCACGGGGGTCTAGCAATCAGCCCCAGCATTTT
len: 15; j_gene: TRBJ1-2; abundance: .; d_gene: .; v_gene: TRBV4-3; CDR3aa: CASSQDWLRGLSYTF; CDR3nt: TGCGCCAGCAGCCAAGATTGGTTAAGGGGTCTAAGCTACACCTTC
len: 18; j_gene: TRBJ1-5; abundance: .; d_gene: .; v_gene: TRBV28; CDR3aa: CASSPYWRGAYSNQPQHF; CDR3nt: TGTGCCAGCAGTCCCTATTGGAGGGGAGCTTATAGCAATCAGCCCCAGCATTTT
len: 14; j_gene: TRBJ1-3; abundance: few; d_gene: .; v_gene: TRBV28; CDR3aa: CASSLISSGNTIYF; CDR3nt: TGTGCCAGCAGTTTAATATCGAGCGGAAACACCATATATTTT
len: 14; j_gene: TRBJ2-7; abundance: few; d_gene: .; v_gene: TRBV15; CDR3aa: CATSGYRSSYEQYF; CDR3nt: TGTGCCACCAGCGGATACAGGAGCTCCTACGAGCAGTACTTC
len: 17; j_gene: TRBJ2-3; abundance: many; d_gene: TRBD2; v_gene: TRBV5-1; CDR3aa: CASSLGIAGGLTDTQYF; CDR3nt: TGCGCCAGCAGCTTGGGGATAGCGGGGGGCCTCACAGATACGCAGTATTTT
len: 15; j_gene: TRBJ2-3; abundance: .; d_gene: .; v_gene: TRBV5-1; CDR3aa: CASSLAPGGPDTQYF; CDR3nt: TGCGCCAGCAGCTTGGCGCCAGGGGGGCCAGATACGCAGTATTTT
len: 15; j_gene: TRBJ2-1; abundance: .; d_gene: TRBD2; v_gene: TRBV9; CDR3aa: CASSDTSGPYNEQFF; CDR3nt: TGTGCCAGCAGCGATACTAGCGGACCTTACAATGAGCAGTTCTTC
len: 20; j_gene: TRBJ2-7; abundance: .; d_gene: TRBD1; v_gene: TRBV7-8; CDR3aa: CASSLAQTGQPHRLFYEQYF; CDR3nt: TGTGCCAGCAGCTTAGCCCAGACAGGGCAACCCCACCGCCTTTTCTACGAGCAGTACTTC
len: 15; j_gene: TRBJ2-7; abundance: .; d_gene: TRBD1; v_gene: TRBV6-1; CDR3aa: CASSIRTGVSYEQYF; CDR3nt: TGTGCCAGCAGTATTAGGACAGGGGTCTCCTACGAGCAGTACTTC
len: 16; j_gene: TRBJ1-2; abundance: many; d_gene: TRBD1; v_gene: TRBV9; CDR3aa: CASTILPGQGNYGYTF; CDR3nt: TGTGCCAGCACCATCCTCCCGGGACAGGGGAACTATGGCTACACCTTC
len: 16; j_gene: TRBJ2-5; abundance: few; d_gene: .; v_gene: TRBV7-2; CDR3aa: CASSLALAGIGETQYF; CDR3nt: TGTGCCAGCAGCTTAGCGCTCGCGGGGATCGGGGAGACCCAGTACTTC
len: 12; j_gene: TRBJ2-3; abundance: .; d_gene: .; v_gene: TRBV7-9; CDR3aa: CASRREGDTQYF; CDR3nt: TGTGCCAGCAGGCGGGAAGGAGATACGCAGTATTTT
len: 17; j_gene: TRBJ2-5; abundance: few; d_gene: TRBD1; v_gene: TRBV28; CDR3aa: CASSLTRQGPGQVTQYF; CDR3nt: TGTGCCAGCAGTTTAACCAGACAGGGGCCCGGCCAGGTGACCCAGTACTTC
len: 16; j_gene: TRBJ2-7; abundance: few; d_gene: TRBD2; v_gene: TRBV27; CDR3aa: CASSPSAGGRAYEQYF; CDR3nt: TGTGCCAGCAGTCCCTCGGCTGGCGGGAGGGCCTACGAGCAGTACTTC
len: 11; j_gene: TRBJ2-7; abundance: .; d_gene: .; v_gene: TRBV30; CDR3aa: CAWQGLYEQYF; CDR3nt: TGTGCCTGGCAGGGCCTCTACGAGCAGTACTTC
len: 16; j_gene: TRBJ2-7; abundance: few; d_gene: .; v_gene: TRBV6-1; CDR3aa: CASSEQLGRIMGEQYF; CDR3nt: TGTGCCAGCAGTGAACAACTAGGACGGATAATGGGAGAGCAGTACTTC
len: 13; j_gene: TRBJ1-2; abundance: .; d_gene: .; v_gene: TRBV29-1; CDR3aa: CSVVNRVDYGYTF; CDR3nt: TGCAGCGTTGTCAACAGGGTGGACTATGGCTACACCTTC
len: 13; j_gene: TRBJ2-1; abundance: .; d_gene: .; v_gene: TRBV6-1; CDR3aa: CASSELGVGGQFF; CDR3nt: TGTGCCAGCAGTGAATTGGGGGTCGGGGGGCAGTTCTTC
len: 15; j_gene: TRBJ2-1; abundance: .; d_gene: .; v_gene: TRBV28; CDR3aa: CASSLFGLGRPFQFF; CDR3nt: TGTGCCAGCAGTTTATTTGGCCTAGGCAGACCTTTCCAGTTCTTC
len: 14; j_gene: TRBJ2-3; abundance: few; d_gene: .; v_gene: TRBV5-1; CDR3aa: CASSLGDYLDTQYF; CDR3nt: TGCGCCAGCAGCTTGGGCGACTACTTGGATACGCAGTATTTT
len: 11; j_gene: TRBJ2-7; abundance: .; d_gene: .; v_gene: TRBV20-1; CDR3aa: CSARDRVEQYF; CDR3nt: TGCAGTGCTAGAGATCGAGTCGAGCAGTACTTC
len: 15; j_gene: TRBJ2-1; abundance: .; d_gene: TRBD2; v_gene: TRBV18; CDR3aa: CASSLGGRARDEQFF; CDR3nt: TGTGCCAGCTCACTGGGCGGGAGGGCCAGGGATGAGCAGTTCTTC